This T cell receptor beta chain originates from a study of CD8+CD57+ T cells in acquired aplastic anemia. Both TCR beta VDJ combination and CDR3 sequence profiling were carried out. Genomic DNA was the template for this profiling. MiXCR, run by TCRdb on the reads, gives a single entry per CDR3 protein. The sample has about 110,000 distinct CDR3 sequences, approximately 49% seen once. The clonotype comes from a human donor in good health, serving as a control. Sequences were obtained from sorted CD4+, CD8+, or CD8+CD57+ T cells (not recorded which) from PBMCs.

The CDR3 bases are TGTGCCAGCAGTGGGGGGGGCAGTGAATATATGAGTTACGAGCAGTACTTC. Translation: CASSGGGSEYMSYEQYF. V gene TRBV25-1 combines with J gene TRBJ2-7; possibly TRBD2 for D (7 bases). V lost 4 bases to trimming and J lost 4 bases, with 23 bases between them. Per germline, CDR1 MGHDK and CDR2 SYGVNS. The CDR3 length is 17 residues.